Listed below are T cell receptor beta chains from one sample, sequenced in a study of Ad26.COV2.S vaccination and SARS-CoV-2 variants. Some clones are missing from TCRdb's copy, which holds only in-frame ones; the method was immunoSEQ multiplex PCR. The repertoire holds hundreds of thousands of clones, with roughly 90% as singletons. Material: peripheral blood, obtained in a trial of Ad26.COV2.S vaccine versus placebo. The receptors stem from a person between 18 and 60 years old who received the Ad26.COV2.S COVID-19 vaccine or a placebo. Both conserved end residues are part of each CDR3. Fields, in order: V gene, CDR3 protein.

V gene: TRBV2
CDR3 protein: CASSVRSDTQYF

V gene: TRBV30
CDR3 protein: CAWSVMFRGEAFF

V gene: TRBV4-3
CDR3 protein: CASSQGAGVNEKLFF

V gene: TRBV6-2/TRBV6-3
CDR3 protein: CASSPPTGDWRNGELFF

V gene: TRBV2
CDR3 protein: CASSEVVPTGELFF

V gene: TRBV7-9
CDR3 protein: CASSTRQGSGQYF

V gene: TRBV3-1/TRBV3-2
CDR3 protein: CASSQAGLAAGELFF

V gene: TRBV10-1
CDR3 protein: CARDTGTEQYF

V gene: TRBV6-5
CDR3 protein: CASSYSILGDPYEQYF

V gene: TRBV3-1/TRBV3-2
CDR3 protein: CASSPGTGGYNEQFF

V gene: TRBV5-1
CDR3 protein: CASSLSVGGDNTEAFF

V gene: TRBV3-1/TRBV3-2
CDR3 protein: CASTPLGDTDTQYF

V gene: TRBV30
CDR3 protein: CAWDQGQETQYF

V gene: TRBV27
CDR3 protein: CASSSRDGDQPQHF

V gene: TRBV19
CDR3 protein: CASSTWSISGNTIYF

V gene: TRBV4-3
CDR3 protein: CAGLYRGPNTEAFF

V gene: TRBV2
CDR3 protein: CASREDIYGYTF

V gene: TRBV6-2/TRBV6-3
CDR3 protein: CASSSQGSGGNTEAFF

V gene: TRBV18
CDR3 protein: CASSTSSGLSGNTIYF

V gene: TRBV18
CDR3 protein: CASSQRQGYGYEQYF

V gene: TRBV30
CDR3 protein: CAWSAGQINSPLHF

V gene: TRBV11-2
CDR3 protein: CASSLATQGVGQETQYF

V gene: TRBV6-5
CDR3 protein: CASTLGGQFNEKLFF

V gene: TRBV18
CDR3 protein: CASSRTFPGGVYNEQFF